This entry lists 9 T cell receptor beta chains sequenced from one sample in a study of T-cell reconstitution after alpha-beta-depleted transplantation in children. The library targeted TCRbeta and was prepared with unique molecular identifiers. TCRdb redid the calling of the PCR reads with MiXCR, one entry per CDR3 protein. The table lists over 150,000 distinct CDR3 sequences, around 10% of them singletons. Sequencing was performed on PBMCs, taken before TCRalphabeta/CD19-depleted stem cell transplant. These receptors originate from a boy between 2 and 10 years old with acute myeloid leukemia, due to receive a stem cell transplant.

Of note for this clonotype: A much larger clone lies a single base off, so this may be a read error. The V call is TRBV15, the J call TRBJ2-7; D unresolved. Germline V gene data show CDR1 as LNHNV and CDR2 as YYDKDF (reference sequence). The length of the CDR3 is 15 residues. The CDR3 sequence: CATSRDPLTAYEQNF. CDR3 DNA sequence: TGTGCCACCAGCAGAGATCCACTCACGGCCTACGAGCAGAACTTC.

Many counts were recorded for this clonotype. The chain joins TRBV20-1 to TRBJ1-1, with D perhaps TRBD1 (6 bases). The CDR3 covers 13 residues. Germline V gene data show CDR1 as DFQATT and CDR2 as SNEGSKA (reference sequence). The V end was cut by 8 bases, the J end by 0 bases, with 13 bases between. The CDR3 coding sequence is TGCAGTCCTCAAGGGGGGGTGAACACTGAAGCTTTCTTT. Amino acid sequence: CSPQGGVNTEAFF.

This clonotype was recorded at least ten times. This rearrangement joins TRBV11-2 to TRBJ2-3, with D possibly matching TRBD1 (6 bases). Trimming took 5 bases from V and 5 from J, leaving 17 bases between them. Germline loops: CDR1 SGHAT, CDR2 FQNNGV. The CDR3 is made up of 15 amino acids. CDR3 residues: CASSPSGNREDTQYF. CDR3 coding DNA: TGTGCCAGCAGCCCGTCGGGAAACAGGGAAGATACGCAGTATTTT.

This clonotype was counted at least ten times. The chain has TRBV28 and TRBJ1-5; 7 bases line up with TRBD1. V shed 5 bases, J shed 1 base, and the junction held 8 bases outside the gene matches. The CDR3 is 16 residues long. From germline, CDR1 is MDHEN and CDR2 SYDVKM. The CDR3 reads CASSRGDRVSNQPQHF. CDR3 bases: TGTGCCAGCAGTCGGGGAGACAGGGTGAGCAATCAGCCCCAGCATTTT. The whole variable domain, remainder taken from reference TRBV28 and TRBJ1-5, is DVKVTQSSRYLVKRTGEKVFLECVQDMDHENMFWYRQDPGLGLRLIYFSYDVKMKEKGDIPEGYSVSREKKERFSLILESASTNQTSMYLCASSRGDRVSNQPQHFGDGTRLSIL.

This clonotype was seen ten or more times. The chain has TRBV20-1 and TRBJ2-1, with D maybe TRBD2 (6 bases). This CDR3 has 16 amino acids. V was trimmed by 3 bases and J by 7 bases, leaving 22 bases between them. Per germline, CDR1 DFQATT and CDR2 SNEGSKA (reference sequence). CDR3 nucleotides: TGCAGTGCTAGCGCCCCAGGTCGACGGGAGTTTAATGAGCAGTTCTTC. Amino acids: CSASAPGRREFNEQFF.

There are many counts of this clonotype. The chain couples TRBV7-8 to TRBJ2-1; no clear D. The germline V gene encodes CDR1 SGHVS and CDR2 FQNEAQ. V was cut by 6 bases and J by 9 bases, with 9 bases left in between. The CDR3 length is 11 residues. CDR3 residues: CASSPYVEQFF. DNA of the CDR3: TGTGCCAGCAGTCCATACGTTGAGCAGTTCTTC.

This clonotype has more than one count but fewer than ten. The V gene is TRBV4-1, the J gene TRBJ1-4; 9 nucleotides agree with TRBD1. The CDR3 has 15 residues. V gave up 5 bases and J gave up 8 bases; unmatched junction bases: 9. The germline CDR1 and CDR2 sequences are MGHRA and YSYEKL. CDR3: CASSEGQGRREKLFF. The CDR3 coding sequence is TGCGCCAGCAGCGAAGGACAGGGGAGGAGAGAAAAACTGTTTTTT.

The V gene is TRBV6-5, the J gene TRBJ2-2; possibly TRBD2 for D (7 bases). Trimming took off 0 bases at V and 4 bases at J, with 12 bases between the two ends. CDR3 length: 16 amino acids. The germline CDR1 and CDR2 sequences are MNHEY and SVGAGI. CDR3 sequence (DNA): TGTGCCAGCAGTTACTCGCGGGGGCAGGGCACCGGGGAGCTGTTTTTT. Amino acids: CASSYSRGQGTGELFF.

This clonotype was observed many times. This chain links TRBV3-1 with TRBJ1-6, with TRBD1 as a possible D gene (5 bases). The CDR3 loop spans 14 amino acids. Germline-derived CDR1 and CDR2 are LGHDT and YNNKEL (reference sequence). The V end lost 1 base, the J end lost 9 bases, and 10 bases lay between the germline ends. The CDR3 here is CASSQGGLGSPLHF. DNA for the CDR3: TGTGCCAGCAGCCAAGGGGGACTTGGTTCACCCCTCCACTTT.